This T cell receptor (beta chain) was found in a study of technical replicates of blood from a few donors. TCRdb's copy holds only in-frame clones and misses some; the assay was immunoSEQ multiplex PCR. Of tens of thousands of clones in the sample, 92% were seen once. This clone was observed a few times. Specimen: T cells isolated from PBMCs. This sequence originates from a human donor in good health.

The CDR3 loop reads CASSYKQGFEYGYTF. The DNA of the CDR3 is TGTGCCAGCAGCTATAAACAGGGGTTTGAATATGGCTACACCTTC. The chain links TRBV7-9 to TRBJ1-2; 7 bases align to TRBD1. After removal of 4 bases from V and 5 bases from J, the junction contained 10 bases not matched to a gene. CDR1 is SEHNR and CDR2 is FQNEAQ in the germline V gene (reference sequence). The CDR3 totals 15 residues.